The T cell receptor (beta chain) described here comes from a study of T cell changes during pregnancy in multiple sclerosis. Sequenced by immunoSEQ multiplex PCR; TCRdb stores in-frame clones only, minus some. This table has tens of thousands of clones, around nine tenths appearing once. Germline CDR1 reads SGHRS; CDR2 reads YFSETQ. Between the trimmed V and J ends, which lost 1 base and 5 bases, there was a span of 10 bases. The CDR3 runs to 14 residues. This chain links TRBV5-1 with TRBJ2-1, with D possibly being TRBD1 (5 bases). The receptor's source is a female donor with multiple sclerosis, enrolled in a pregnancy study. Sequenced here: CD4+ T cells from peripheral blood mononuclear cells, sampled before pregnancy. CDR3 amino acids: CASSLRQSDNEQFF. In DNA form, the CDR3 reads TGCGCCAGCAGCTTGCGACAGTCAGACAATGAGCAGTTCTTC.